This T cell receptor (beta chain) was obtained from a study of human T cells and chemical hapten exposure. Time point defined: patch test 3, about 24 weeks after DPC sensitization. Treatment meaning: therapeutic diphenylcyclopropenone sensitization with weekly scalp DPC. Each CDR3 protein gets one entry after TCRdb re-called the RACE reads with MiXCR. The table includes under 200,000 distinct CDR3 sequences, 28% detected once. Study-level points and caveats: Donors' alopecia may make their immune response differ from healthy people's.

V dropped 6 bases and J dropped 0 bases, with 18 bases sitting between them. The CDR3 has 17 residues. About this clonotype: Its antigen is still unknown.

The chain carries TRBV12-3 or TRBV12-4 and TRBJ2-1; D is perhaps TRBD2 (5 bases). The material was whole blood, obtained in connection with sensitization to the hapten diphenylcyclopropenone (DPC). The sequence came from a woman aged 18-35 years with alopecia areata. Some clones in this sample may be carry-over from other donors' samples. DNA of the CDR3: TGTGCCAGCAGGTTTACCCGAGCGGTAAGCTCCTACAATGAGCAGTTCTTC. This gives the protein CASRFTRAVSSYNEQFF.